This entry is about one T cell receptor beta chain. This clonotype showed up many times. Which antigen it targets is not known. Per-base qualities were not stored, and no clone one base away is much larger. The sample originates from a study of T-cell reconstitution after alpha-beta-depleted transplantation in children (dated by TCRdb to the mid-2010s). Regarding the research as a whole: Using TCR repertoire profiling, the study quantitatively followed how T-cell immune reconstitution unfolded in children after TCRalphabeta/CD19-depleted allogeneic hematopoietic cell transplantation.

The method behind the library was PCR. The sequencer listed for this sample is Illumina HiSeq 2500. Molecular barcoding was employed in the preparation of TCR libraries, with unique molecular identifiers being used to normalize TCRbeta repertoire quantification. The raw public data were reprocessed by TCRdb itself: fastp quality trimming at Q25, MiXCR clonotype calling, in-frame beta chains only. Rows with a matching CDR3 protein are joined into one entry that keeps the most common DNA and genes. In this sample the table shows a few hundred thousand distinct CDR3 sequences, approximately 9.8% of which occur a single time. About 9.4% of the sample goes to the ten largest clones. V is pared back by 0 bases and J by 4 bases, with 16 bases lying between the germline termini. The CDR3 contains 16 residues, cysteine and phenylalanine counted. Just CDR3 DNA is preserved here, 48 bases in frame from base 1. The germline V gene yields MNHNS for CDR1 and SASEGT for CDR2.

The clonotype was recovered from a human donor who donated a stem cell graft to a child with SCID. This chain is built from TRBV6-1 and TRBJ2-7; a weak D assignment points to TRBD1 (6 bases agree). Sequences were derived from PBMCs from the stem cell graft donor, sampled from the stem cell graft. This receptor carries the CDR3 CASSEASWDTGYEQYF. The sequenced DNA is TGTGCCAGCAGTGAAGCGTCCTGGGACACAGGATACGAGCAGTACTTC.